Listed below are T cell receptor beta chains from one sample, sequenced in a study of response to subunit inactivated influenza vaccine. TCRdb re-called the RT-PCR reads through MiXCR, storing one row per CDR3 protein. The table lists 280,000 or so distinct CDR3 sequences, just over 20% of them singletons. The sequences come from PBMCs from blood, collected less than 22 months after vaccination. Source of these receptors: a man between 50 and 69 years old who received an inactivated influenza vaccine. The CDR3 runs from the conserved cysteine through the conserved F or W. The order of the fields is V gene, D gene, J gene, clone size, CDR3 DNA, CDR3 protein. The D gene is left open where the match is weak. Only some rows state a clone size, as once, few, many or a class for expanded clones.

V: TRBV28
D: NA
J: TRBJ2-2
size: NA
DNA: TGTGCCAGCAGTTTTGATTTGGGCGCCGGGGAGCTGTTTTTT
CDR3: CASSFDLGAGELFF

V: TRBV29-1
D: NA
J: TRBJ2-5
size: NA
DNA: TGCAGCGTTGGGGACGGTGAGACCCAGTACTTC
CDR3: CSVGDGETQYF

V: TRBV20-1
D: TRBD2
J: TRBJ2-2
size: NA
DNA: TGCTGTGCTAGAGTGTGGAAGCGGGGGGCCCAAACCGGGGAGCTGTTTTTT
CDR3: CCARVWKRGAQTGELFF

V: TRBV7-9
D: TRBD1
J: TRBJ1-4
size: few
DNA: TGTGCCAGCAGCCGTCAGGGGGATGAAAAACTGTTTTTT
CDR3: CASSRQGDEKLFF

V: TRBV5-5
D: NA
J: TRBJ1-2
size: few
DNA: TGTGCCAGCAGCTTGGTGGTTGGGGTGGGCTATGGCTACACCTTC
CDR3: CASSLVVGVGYGYTF

V: TRBV10-3
D: TRBD1
J: TRBJ1-1
size: NA
DNA: TGTGCCATCAGTGCCGCGGGGACAGGGGGAACTGAAGCTTTCTTT
CDR3: CAISAAGTGGTEAFF

V: TRBV18
D: TRBD1
J: TRBJ1-2
size: few
DNA: TGTGCCAGCTCACCAGCCAGGGGGCAGAGTCGTGGCTACACCTTC
CDR3: CASSPARGQSRGYTF

V: TRBV5-1
D: NA
J: TRBJ2-3
size: NA
DNA: TGCGCCAGCAGCCCGTTGGGCGTTGGCAGGGCCACAGATACGCAGTATTTT
CDR3: CASSPLGVGRATDTQYF

V: TRBV18
D: NA
J: TRBJ2-7
size: NA
DNA: TGTGCCAGCTCACCACCGGTGAGCTCCTACGAGCAGTACTTC
CDR3: CASSPPVSSYEQYF

V: TRBV19
D: TRBD1
J: TRBJ1-5
size: NA
DNA: TGTGCCACCAGAGAGGCCGGGACAGGGGGCTCTCAGCCCCAGCATTTT
CDR3: CATREAGTGGSQPQHF

V: TRBV23-1
D: NA
J: TRBJ2-5
size: NA
DNA: TGCGCCAGCAGTCATTACCGACAGTCCCAAGAGACCCAGTACTTC
CDR3: CASSHYRQSQETQYF

V: TRBV20-1
D: NA
J: TRBJ1-5
size: NA
DNA: TGCAGTGCCCAGGCCGACGCAGGCAATCAGCCCCAGCATTTT
CDR3: CSAQADAGNQPQHF

V: TRBV20-1
D: TRBD2
J: TRBJ2-5
size: few
DNA: TGCAGTGCTAGAAGGGATAGCGGGAGGGCGGGGACCCAGTACTTC
CDR3: CSARRDSGRAGTQYF

V: TRBV11-1
D: NA
J: TRBJ2-5
size: NA
DNA: TGTGCCAGCAGCTTAGCGCTTGAAGGGACTGTTCAGTACTTC
CDR3: CASSLALEGTVQYF

V: TRBV2
D: NA
J: TRBJ2-7
size: NA
DNA: TGTGCCAGCAGTGAACAGGGCCTTGGGGAGCAGTACTTC
CDR3: CASSEQGLGEQYF

V: TRBV18
D: NA
J: TRBJ1-4
size: many
DNA: TGTGCCAGCAGCCCAGGGGCAACTAATGAAAAACTGTTTTTT
CDR3: CASSPGATNEKLFF

V: TRBV19
D: NA
J: TRBJ1-1
size: NA
DNA: TGTGCCAGTAGTATAGGTGGTGGCTACACTGAAGCTTTCTTT
CDR3: CASSIGGGYTEAFF